This T cell receptor beta chain derives from a study of CD8+ T cells in alopecia areata. Study-wide points: Sequencing of scalp samples also captures resident alphabeta T cells of normal skin. For lesional scalp, especially alopecia totalis/universalis, clonality was higher than in normal scalp.

This clone was picked up a small number of times. The antigen remains unidentified. Germline lookup yields CDR1 SGHTA and CDR2 FQGNSA. Trimming stripped 4 bases from V and 6 bases from J, with 13 bases between. This CDR3 has 13 residues. cDNA reverse transcribed from extracted RNA served as the sequencing template. Profiling relied on immunoSEQ multiplex PCR, and the TCRdb table lists in-frame clones only, not all of them. Of some 120,000 clones detected, roughly three fifths appear once; the ten largest clones hold 4.5%. Cell sorting on a FACSAria was used to separate CD4+ and CD8+ T cells from the PBMCs.

The chain couples TRBV7-2 to TRBJ2-7; D might be TRBD1 (5 bases). The sequence came from a human donor with alopecia areata. This specimen was CD4+ T cells sorted from blood, taken at week 0. CDR3 nucleotide sequence: TGTGCCAGCAGCTCCGATACAGGTACCGAGCAGTACTTC. Translation gives CASSSDTGTEQYF.